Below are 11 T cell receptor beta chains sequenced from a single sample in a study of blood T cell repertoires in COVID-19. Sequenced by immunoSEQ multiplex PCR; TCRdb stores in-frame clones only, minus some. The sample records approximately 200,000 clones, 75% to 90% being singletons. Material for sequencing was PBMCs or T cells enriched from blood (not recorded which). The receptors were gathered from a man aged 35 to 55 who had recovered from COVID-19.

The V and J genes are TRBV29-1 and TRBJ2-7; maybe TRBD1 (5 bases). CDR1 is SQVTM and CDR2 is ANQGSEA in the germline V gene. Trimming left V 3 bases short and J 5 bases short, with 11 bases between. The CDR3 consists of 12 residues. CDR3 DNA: TGCAGCGTTGAGGTCAGGGCCCACGAGCAGTACTTC. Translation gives CSVEVRAHEQYF.

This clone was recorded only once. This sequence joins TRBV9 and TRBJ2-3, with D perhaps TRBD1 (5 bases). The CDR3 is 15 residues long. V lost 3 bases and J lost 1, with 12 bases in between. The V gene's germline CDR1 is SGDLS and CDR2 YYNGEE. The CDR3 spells CASSETPTGTDTQYF. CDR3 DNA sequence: TGTGCCAGCAGCGAAACTCCGACAGGCACAGATACGCAGTATTTT.

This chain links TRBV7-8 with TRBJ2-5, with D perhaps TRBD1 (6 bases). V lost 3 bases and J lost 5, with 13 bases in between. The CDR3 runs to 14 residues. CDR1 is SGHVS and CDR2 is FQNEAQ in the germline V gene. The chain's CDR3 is CASSFEGGGETQYF. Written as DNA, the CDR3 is TGTGCCAGCAGCTTCGAAGGGGGTGGCGAGACCCAGTACTTC.

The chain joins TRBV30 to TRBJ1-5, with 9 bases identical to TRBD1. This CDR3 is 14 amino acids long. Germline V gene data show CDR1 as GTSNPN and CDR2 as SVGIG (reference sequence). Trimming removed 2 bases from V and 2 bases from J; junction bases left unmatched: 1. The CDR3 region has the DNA TGTGCCTGGAGTCGGACAGGGGGCAATCAGCCCCAGCATTTT. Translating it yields CAWSRTGGNQPQHF.

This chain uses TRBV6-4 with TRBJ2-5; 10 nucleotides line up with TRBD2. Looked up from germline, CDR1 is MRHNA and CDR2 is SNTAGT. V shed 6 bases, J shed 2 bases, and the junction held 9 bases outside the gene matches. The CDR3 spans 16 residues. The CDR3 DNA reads TGTGCCAGCAGACATGGGACTAGCGAACCTCAAGAGACCCAGTACTTC. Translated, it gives CASRHGTSEPQETQYF.

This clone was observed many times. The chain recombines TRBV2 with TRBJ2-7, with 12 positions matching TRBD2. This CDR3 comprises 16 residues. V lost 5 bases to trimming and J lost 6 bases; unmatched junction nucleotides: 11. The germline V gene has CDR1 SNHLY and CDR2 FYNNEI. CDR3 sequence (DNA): TGTGCCAGCAGTAGACAGGGGCGGACTAGCGGGACCGAGCAGTACTTC. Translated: CASSRQGRTSGTEQYF.

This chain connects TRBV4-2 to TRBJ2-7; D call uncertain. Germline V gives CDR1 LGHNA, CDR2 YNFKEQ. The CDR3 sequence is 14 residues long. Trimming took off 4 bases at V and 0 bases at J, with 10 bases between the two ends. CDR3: CASSLRVTSYEQYF. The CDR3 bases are TGTGCCAGCAGCCTTCGGGTAACCTCCTACGAGCAGTACTTC.

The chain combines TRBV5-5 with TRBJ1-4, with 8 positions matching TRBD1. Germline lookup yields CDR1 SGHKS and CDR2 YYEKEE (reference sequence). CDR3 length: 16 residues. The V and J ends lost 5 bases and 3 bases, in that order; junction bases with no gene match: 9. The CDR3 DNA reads TGTGCCAGCAGTTTAGGACAGGGAGGTGCTAATGAAAAACTGTTTTTT. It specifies CASSLGQGGANEKLFF.

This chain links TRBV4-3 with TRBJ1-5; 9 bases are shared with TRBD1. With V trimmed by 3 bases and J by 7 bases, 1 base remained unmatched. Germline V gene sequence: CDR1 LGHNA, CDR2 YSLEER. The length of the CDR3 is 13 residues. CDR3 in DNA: TGCGCCAGCAGCCAGGACAGGGGCCAGCCCCAGCATTTT. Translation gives CASSQDRGQPQHF.

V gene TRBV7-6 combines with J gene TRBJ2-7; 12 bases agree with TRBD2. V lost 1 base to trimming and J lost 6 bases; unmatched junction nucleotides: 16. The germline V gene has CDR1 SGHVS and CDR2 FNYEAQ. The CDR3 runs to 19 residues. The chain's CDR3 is CASSLVSLAGGPRHGEQYF. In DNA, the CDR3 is TGTGCCAGCAGCTTAGTTTCTCTAGCGGGAGGGCCAAGGCACGGCGAGCAGTACTTC.

This chain's CDR3 is CASSFSSSYNEQFF. CDR3 coding DNA: TGTGCCAGCAGTTTTTCGAGCTCCTACAATGAGCAGTTCTTC. The V gene is TRBV27, the J gene TRBJ2-1; D remains unclear. V shed 3 bases and J shed 0 bases, with 6 bases lying between them. The CDR3 consists of 14 residues. Germline V gives CDR1 MNHEY, CDR2 SMNVEV (reference sequence).